The clone carrying this TCR beta chain was observed once. The antigen is unknown. Method: immunoSEQ multiplex PCR; TCRdb's copy keeps in-frame clones and lacks some. The sample has approximately 100,000 clones, 90% to 95% seen once. This sample was taken from a study of T cell responses to AZD1222 COVID-19 vaccine. Study-wide results and caveats: Spike-spanning, vaccine-associated CD4 TCRs were dominant at 160-218 and 743-854. Donors skewed white British and female; clonal diversity was possibly underestimated. Baseline serology detected seropositivity in only six or seven AZD1222 recipients.

The V gene lost 1 base and the J gene lost 6 bases, with 14 bases spanning the gap. This CDR3 is built from 15 residues. Germline lookup yields CDR1 SEHNR and CDR2 FQNEAQ (reference sequence). The sequence was obtained from an adult in good health. This chain links TRBV7-9 with TRBJ2-3; maybe TRBD2 (6 bases). The material sequenced was peripheral blood, taken on day 0 of AZD1222 vaccination. The CDR3 region has the DNA TGTGCCAGCAGCTTAGTAGGTAGCGGTCAGGATACGCAGTATTTT. Encoded protein: CASSLVGSGQDTQYF.